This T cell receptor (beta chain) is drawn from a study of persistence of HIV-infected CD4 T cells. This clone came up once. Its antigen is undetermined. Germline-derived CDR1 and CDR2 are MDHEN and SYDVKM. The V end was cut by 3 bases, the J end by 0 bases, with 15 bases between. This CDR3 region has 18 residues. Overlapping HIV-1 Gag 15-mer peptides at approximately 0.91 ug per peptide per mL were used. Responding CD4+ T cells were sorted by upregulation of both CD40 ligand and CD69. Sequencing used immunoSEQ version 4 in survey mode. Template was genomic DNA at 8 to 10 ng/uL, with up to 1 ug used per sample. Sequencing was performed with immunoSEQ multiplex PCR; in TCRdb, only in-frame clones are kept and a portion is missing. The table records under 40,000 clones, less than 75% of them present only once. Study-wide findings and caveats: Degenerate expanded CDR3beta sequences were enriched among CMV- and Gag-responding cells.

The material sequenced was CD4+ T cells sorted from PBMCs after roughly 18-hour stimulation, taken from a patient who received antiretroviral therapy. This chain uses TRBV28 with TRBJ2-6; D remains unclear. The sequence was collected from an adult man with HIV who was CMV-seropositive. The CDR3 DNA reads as TGTGCCAGCAGTTTTGGGGAAATGCGGCCCTCTGGGGCCAACGTCCTGACTTTC. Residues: CASSFGEMRPSGANVLTF. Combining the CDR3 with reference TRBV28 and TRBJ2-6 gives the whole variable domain DVKVTQSSRYLVKRTGEKVFLECVQDMDHENMFWYRQDPGLGLRLIYFSYDVKMKEKGDIPEGYSVSREKKERFSLILESASTNQTSMYLCASSFGEMRPSGANVLTFGAGSRLTVL.